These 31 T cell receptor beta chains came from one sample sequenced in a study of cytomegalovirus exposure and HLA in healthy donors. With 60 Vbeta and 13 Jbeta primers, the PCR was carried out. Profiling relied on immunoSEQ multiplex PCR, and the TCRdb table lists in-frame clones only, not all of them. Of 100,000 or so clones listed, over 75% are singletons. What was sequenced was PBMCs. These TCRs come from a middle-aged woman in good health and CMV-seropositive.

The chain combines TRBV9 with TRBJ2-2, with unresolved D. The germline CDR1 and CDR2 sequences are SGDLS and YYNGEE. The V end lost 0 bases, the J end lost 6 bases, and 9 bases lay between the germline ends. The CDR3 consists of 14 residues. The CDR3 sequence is CASSVVSGAGELFF. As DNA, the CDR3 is TGTGCCAGCAGCGTAGTTTCTGGAGCCGGGGAGCTGTTTTTT.

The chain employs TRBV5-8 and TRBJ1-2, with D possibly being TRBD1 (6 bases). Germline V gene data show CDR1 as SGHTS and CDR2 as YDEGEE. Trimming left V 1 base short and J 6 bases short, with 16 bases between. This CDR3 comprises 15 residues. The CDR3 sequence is CASSLYSGQPHGYTF. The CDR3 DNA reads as TGTGCCAGCAGCTTGTACTCTGGACAGCCACATGGCTACACCTTC.

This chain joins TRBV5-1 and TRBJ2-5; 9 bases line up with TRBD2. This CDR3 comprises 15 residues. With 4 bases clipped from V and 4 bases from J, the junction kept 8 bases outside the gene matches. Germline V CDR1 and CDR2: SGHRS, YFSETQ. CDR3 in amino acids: CASSEPGLAPETQYF. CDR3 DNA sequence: TGCGCCAGCAGCGAACCGGGACTAGCCCCAGAGACCCAGTACTTC.

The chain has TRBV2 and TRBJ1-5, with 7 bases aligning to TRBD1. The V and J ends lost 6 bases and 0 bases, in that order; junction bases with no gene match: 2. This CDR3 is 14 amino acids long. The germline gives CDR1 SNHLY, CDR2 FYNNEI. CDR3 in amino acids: CASSGTVSNQPQHF. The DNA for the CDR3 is TGTGCCAGCAGCGGGACAGTTAGCAATCAGCCCCAGCATTTT.

The CDR3 region is CASSLLSTGGRYEQYF. The CDR3 nucleotides are TGTGCCAGCAGTTTACTCTCGACAGGGGGACGCTACGAGCAGTACTTC. The chain couples TRBV27 to TRBJ2-7; TRBD1 matches at 9 bases. The CDR3 length is 16 residues. Germline V CDR1 and CDR2: MNHEY, SMNVEV (reference sequence). The J segment lost 3 bases and the V segment lost 2 bases, leaving 8 bases of the junction unmatched.

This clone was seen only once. The CDR3 DNA reads TGTGCCAGCAGCCCCCGGTCCGGTGCGGGCGAAAAACTGTTTTTT. Translation gives CASSPRSGAGEKLFF. The V gene is TRBV7-9, the J gene TRBJ1-4; D call uncertain. Trimming removed 5 bases at V and 8 bases at J, with 18 bases between. The CDR3 is 15 residues long. Germline CDR1 and CDR2: SEHNR and FQNEAQ (reference sequence). The full variable domain, rest sourced from reference TRBV7-9 and TRBJ1-4, is DTGVSQNPRHKITKRGQNVTFRCDPISEHNRLYWYRQTLGQGPEFLTYFQNEAQLEKSRLLSDRFSAERPKGSFSTLEIQRTEQGDSAMYLCASSPRSGAGEKLFFGSGTQLSVL.

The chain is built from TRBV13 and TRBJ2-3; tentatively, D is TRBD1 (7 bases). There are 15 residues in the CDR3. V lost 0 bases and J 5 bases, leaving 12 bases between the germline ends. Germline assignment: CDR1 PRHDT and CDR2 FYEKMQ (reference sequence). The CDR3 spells CASSLGLQGGDTQYF. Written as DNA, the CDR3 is TGTGCCAGCAGCTTAGGCCTCCAGGGGGGAGATACGCAGTATTTT. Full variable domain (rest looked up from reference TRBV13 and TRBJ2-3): AAGVIQSPRHLIKEKRETATLKCYPIPRHDTVYWYQQGPGQDPQFLISFYEKMQSDKGSIPDRFSAQQFSDYHSELNMSSLELGDSALYFCASSLGLQGGDTQYFGPGTRLTVL.

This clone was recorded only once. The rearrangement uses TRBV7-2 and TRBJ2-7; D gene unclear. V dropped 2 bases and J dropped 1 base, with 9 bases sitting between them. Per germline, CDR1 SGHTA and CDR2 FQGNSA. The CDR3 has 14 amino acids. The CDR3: CASSLSPGSYEQYF. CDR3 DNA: TGTGCCAGCAGCTTATCGCCGGGTTCCTACGAGCAGTACTTC.

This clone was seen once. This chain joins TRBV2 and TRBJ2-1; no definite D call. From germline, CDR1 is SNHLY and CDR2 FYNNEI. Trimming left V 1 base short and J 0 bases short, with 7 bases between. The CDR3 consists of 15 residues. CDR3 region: CASSEDASSYNEQFF. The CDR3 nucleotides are TGTGCCAGCAGTGAAGACGCCAGCTCCTACAATGAGCAGTTCTTC.

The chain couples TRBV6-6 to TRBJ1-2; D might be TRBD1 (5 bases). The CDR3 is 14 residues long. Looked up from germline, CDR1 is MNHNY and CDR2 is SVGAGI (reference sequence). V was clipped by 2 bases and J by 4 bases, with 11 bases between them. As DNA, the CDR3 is TGTGCCAGCAGTTACAGGGGATTCGGCTATGGCTACACCTTC. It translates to CASSYRGFGYGYTF.

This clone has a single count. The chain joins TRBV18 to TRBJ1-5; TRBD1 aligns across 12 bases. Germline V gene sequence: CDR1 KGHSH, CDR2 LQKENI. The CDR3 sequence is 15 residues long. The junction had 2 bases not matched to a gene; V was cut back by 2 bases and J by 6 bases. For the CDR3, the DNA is TGTGCCAGCTCACCAGGGACAGGGGGCGGTCAGCCCCAGCATTTT. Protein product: CASSPGTGGGQPQHF.

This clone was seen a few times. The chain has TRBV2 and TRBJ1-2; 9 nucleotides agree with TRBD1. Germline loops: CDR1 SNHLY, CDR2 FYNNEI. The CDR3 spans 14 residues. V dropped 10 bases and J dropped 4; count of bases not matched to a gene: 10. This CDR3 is CATRTGVSSYGYTF. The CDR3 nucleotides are TGTGCCACCCGGACAGGGGTCTCAAGCTATGGCTACACCTTC. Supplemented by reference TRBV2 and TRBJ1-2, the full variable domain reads EPEVTQTPSHQVTQMGQEVILRCVPISNHLYFYWYRQILGQKVEFLVSFYNNEISEKSEIFDDQFSVERPDGSNFTLKIRSTKLEDSAMYFCATRTGVSSYGYTFGSGTRLTVV.

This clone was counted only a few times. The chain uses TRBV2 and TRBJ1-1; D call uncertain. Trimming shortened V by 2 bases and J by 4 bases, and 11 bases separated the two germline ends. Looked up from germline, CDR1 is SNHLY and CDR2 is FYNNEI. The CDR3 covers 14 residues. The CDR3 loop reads CASSELRVGTEAFF. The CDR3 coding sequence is TGTGCCAGCAGTGAATTGCGGGTTGGCACTGAAGCTTTCTTT. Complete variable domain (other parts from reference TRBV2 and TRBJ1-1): EPEVTQTPSHQVTQMGQEVILRCVPISNHLYFYWYRQILGQKVEFLVSFYNNEISEKSEIFDDQFSVERPDGSNFTLKIRSTKLEDSAMYFCASSELRVGTEAFFGQGTRLTVV.

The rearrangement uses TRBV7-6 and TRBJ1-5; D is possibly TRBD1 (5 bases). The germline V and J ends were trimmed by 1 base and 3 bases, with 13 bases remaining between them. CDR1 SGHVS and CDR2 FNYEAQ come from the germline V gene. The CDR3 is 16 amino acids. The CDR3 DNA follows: TGTGCCAGCAGCTTAGTTTTACGGGGGGTCAATCAGCCCCAGCATTTT. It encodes CASSLVLRGVNQPQHF.

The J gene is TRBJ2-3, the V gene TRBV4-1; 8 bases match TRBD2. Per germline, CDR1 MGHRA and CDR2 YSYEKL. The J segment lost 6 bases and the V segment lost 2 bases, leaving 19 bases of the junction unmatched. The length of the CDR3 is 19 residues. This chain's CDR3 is CASSQRLPGLGGAVDTQYF. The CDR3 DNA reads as TGCGCCAGCAGCCAACGACTTCCGGGACTAGGGGGGGCTGTTGATACGCAGTATTTT.

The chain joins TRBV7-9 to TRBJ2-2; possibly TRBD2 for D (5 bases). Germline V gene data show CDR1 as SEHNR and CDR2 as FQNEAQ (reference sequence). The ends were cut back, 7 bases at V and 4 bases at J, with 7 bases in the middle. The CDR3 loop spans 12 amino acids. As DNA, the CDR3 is TGTGCCAGCACGGCGGGCACCGGGGAGCTGTTTTTT. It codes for CASTAGTGELFF.

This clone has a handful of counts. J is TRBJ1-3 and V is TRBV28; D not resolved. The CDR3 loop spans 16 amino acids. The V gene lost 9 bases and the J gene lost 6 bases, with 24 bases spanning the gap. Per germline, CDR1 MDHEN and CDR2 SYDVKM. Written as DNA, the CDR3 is TGTGCCAGTCCCCCCTCCGGGTCTCCGTCGGAAAACACCATATATTTT. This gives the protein CASPPSGSPSENTIYF.

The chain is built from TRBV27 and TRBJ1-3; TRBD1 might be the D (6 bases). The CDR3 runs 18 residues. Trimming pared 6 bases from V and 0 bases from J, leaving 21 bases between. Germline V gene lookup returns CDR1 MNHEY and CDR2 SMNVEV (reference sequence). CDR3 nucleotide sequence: TGTGCCAGCAGACCCCTGACAGAGGACAGTCTCTCTGGAAACACCATATATTTT. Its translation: CASRPLTEDSLSGNTIYF.

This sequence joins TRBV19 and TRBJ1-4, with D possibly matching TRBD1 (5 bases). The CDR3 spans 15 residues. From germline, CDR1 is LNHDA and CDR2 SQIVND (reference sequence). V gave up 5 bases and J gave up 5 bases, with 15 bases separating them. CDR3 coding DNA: TGTGCCAGTAGTTCCTGGGGCGGTCAGAATGAAAAACTGTTTTTT. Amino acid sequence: CASSSWGGQNEKLFF. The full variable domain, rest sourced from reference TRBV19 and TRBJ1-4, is DGGITQSPKYLFRKEGQNVTLSCEQNLNHDAMYWYRQDPGQGLRLIYYSQIVNDFQKGDIAEGYSVSREKKESFPLTVTSAQKNPTAFYLCASSSWGGQNEKLFFGSGTQLSVL.

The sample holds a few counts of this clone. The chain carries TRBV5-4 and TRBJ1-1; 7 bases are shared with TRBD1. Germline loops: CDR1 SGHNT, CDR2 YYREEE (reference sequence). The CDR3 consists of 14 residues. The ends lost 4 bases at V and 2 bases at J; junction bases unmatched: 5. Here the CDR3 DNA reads TGTGCCAGCAGCCAGGGACAGCAAAACACTGAAGCTTTCTTT. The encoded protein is CASSQGQQNTEAFF.

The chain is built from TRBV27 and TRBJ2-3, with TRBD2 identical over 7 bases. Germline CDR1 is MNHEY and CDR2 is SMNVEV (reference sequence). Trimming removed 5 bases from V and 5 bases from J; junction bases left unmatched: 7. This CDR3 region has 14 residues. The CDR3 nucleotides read TGTGCCAGCAGTGTCGAAGGGAGGGGAGATACGCAGTATTTT. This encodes CASSVEGRGDTQYF.

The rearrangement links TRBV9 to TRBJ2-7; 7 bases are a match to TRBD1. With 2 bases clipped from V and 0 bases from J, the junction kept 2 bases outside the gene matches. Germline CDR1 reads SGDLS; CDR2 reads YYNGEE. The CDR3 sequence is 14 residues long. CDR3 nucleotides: TGTGCCAGCAGCGTGGGGGACAGCTCCTACGAGCAGTACTTC. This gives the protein CASSVGDSSYEQYF.

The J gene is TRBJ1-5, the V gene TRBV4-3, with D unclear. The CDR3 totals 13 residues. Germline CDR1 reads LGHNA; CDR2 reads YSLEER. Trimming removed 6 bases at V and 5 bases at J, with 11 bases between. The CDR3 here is CASSTGWDQPQHF. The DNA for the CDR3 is TGCGCCAGCAGTACCGGGTGGGATCAGCCCCAGCATTTT.

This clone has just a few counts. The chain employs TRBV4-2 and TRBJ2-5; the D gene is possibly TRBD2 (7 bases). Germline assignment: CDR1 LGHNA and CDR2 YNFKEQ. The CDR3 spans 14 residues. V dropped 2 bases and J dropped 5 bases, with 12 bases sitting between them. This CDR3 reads CASSQRGARETQYF. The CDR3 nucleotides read TGTGCCAGCAGCCAACGGGGGGCCCGGGAGACCCAGTACTTC.

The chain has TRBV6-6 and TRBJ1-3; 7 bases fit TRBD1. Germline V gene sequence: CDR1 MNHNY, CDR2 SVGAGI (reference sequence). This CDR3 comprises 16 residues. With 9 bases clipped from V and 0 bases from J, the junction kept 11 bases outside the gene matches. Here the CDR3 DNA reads TGTGCCAGTCAGACAGGGTTTTTTATCTCTGGAAACACCATATATTTT. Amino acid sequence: CASQTGFFISGNTIYF.

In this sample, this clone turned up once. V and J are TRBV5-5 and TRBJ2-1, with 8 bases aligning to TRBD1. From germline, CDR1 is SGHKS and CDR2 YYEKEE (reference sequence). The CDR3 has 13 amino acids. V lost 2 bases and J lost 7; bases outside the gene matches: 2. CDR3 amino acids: CASSFRGRNEQFF. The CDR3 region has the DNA TGTGCCAGCAGCTTCAGGGGGCGGAATGAGCAGTTCTTC.

CDR3 protein: CASIRDRGMNTEAFF. The CDR3 nucleotides read TGTGCCAGCATCAGAGACAGGGGAATGAACACTGAAGCTTTCTTT. This chain joins TRBV6-6 and TRBJ1-1; TRBD1 matches 8 bases. This CDR3 region has 15 residues. V shed 7 bases, J shed 0 bases, and the junction held 7 bases outside the gene matches. The germline gives CDR1 MNHNY, CDR2 SVGAGI (reference sequence).

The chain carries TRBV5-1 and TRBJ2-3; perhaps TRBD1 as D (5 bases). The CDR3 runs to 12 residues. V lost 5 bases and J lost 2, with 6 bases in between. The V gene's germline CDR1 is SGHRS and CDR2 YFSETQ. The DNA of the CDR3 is TGCGCCAGCAGGGACATCACAGATACGCAGTATTTT. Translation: CASRDITDTQYF. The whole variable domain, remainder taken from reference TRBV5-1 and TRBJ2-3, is KAGVTQTPRYLIKTRGQQVTLSCSPISGHRSVSWYQQTPGQGLQFLFEYFSETQRNKGNFPGRFSGRQFSNSRSEMNVSTLELGDSALYLCASRDITDTQYFGPGTRLTVL.

The CDR3 loop is CSASGAGGIDTQYF. CDR3 DNA: TGCAGCGCATCCGGGGCGGGGGGAATAGATACGCAGTATTTT. J is TRBJ2-3 and V is TRBV29-1, with 8 positions matching TRBD2. V dropped 7 bases and J dropped 5; count of bases not matched to a gene: 11. Germline V gene sequence: CDR1 SQVTM, CDR2 ANQGSEA. The CDR3 spans 14 residues.

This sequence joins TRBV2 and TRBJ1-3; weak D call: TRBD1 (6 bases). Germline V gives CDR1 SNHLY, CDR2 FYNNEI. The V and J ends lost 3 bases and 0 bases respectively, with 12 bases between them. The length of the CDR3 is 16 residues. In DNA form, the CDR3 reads TGTGCCAGCAGTGATGGGCAGGGGAACTCTGGAAACACCATATATTTT. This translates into CASSDGQGNSGNTIYF.

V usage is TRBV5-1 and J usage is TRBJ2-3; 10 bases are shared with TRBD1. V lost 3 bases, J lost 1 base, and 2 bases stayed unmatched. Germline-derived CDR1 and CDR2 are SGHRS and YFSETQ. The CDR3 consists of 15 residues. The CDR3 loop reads CASSSTGGGTDTQYF. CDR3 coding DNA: TGCGCCAGCAGCTCGACAGGGGGCGGCACAGATACGCAGTATTTT.